This T cell receptor (beta chain) was found in a study of blood T cells in healthy people across ages. Primers used in a second PCR of about 6 to 11 cycles were a sample-barcoded 5' primer and a J-beta primer mix. TCRdb analysed the 5' RACE reads with MiXCR anew, one entry per CDR3 protein. Of fewer than 800,000 distinct CDR3 sequences detected, roughly 20% appear once; the ten largest clones hold 3% to 4.5%. Researchers collected around 11 milliliters of peripheral blood from every single donor. Germline values: CDR1 SNHLY, CDR2 FYNNEI. CDR3 length equals 14 residues. Trimming took 6 bases from V and 3 from J; bases not matched to a gene: 6.

This sequence originates from a man between 70 and 80 years old in good health. The chain has TRBV2 and TRBJ2-7, with 9 nucleotides matching TRBD1. What was sequenced was blood. The CDR3, as DNA: TGTGCCAGCAGAGGACAGGGGAAGGGCTACGAGCAGTACTTC. Translating it yields CASRGQGKGYEQYF. The variable domain in full, completed from reference TRBV2 and TRBJ2-7, reads EPEVTQTPSHQVTQMGQEVILRCVPISNHLYFYWYRQILGQKVEFLVSFYNNEISEKSEIFDDQFSVERPDGSNFTLKIRSTKLEDSAMYFCASRGQGKGYEQYFGPGTRLTVT.